This T cell receptor beta chain was sequenced in a study of monozygotic twins with inflammatory bowel disease. In germline, CDR1 is SGHTA, CDR2 FQGNSA. There are 15 residues in the CDR3. Study observations and caveats: A reduction in TCRbeta diversity (inverse Simpson) was seen in IBD patients relative to healthy co-twins. Reduced clonotype sharing with other individuals was observed in IBD patients relative to healthy twins, especially with disease activity.

Concerning this clonotype itself: The target antigen is unknown.

Addition of UMIs with a 6-nucleotide sample barcode was achieved by template switching. TCRdb reprocessed the 5' RACE reads and stores each CDR3 protein as one record, lacking DNA. The listing records more than 300,000 distinct CDR3 sequences. V gene TRBV7-2 combines with J gene TRBJ1-6; TCRdb's D gene call, TRBD1, goes unchecked for lack of DNA. The receptor comes from a human donor with ulcerative colitis or Crohn's disease, or a healthy co-twin of an affected twin (not recorded which). The source material was blood. This chain's CDR3 is CASSSLQGKGSPLHF.